One sample yielded the 23 T cell receptor beta chains listed below, sequenced in a study of T-cell reconstitution after alpha-beta-depleted transplantation in children. A library of TCRbeta sequences, prepared with unique molecular identifiers, was generated. From the PCR reads, TCRdb called clonotypes with MiXCR, one entry per CDR3 protein. This table has approximately 520,000 distinct CDR3 sequences, 30% to 35% appearing once. Sequenced material: PBMCs from the stem cell graft donor, taken from the stem cell graft. The receptors shown here come from a human donor who donated a stem cell graft to a child with aplastic anemia.

The chain joins TRBV11-2 to TRBJ1-1; weak D call: TRBD1 (5 bases). V was clipped by 1 base and J by 6 bases, with 12 bases between them. The CDR3 length is 14 residues. CDR1 is SGHAT, CDR2 FQNNGV, per germline. The CDR3 is CASSLAGGGSEAFF. As DNA, the CDR3 is TGTGCCAGCAGCTTAGCGGGGGGAGGGTCTGAAGCTTTCTTT.

In this sample, this clonotype turned up many times. The chain couples TRBV5-1 to TRBJ1-2; D is possibly TRBD1 (5 bases). V lost 3 bases and J 4 bases, leaving 10 bases between the germline ends. This CDR3 has 13 residues. CDR1 is SGHRS, CDR2 YFSETQ, per germline. The CDR3 nucleotides are TGCGCCAGCAGCTCTACAGGCCCCTATGGCTACACCTTC. Translation gives CASSSTGPYGYTF.

This clonotype has at least ten counts. This chain connects TRBV9 to TRBJ1-1; a weak D match, TRBD1 (5 bases). Germline V CDR1 and CDR2: SGDLS, YYNGEE. The CDR3 is made up of 14 amino acids. The ends were cut back, 0 bases at V and 1 base at J, with 7 bases in the middle. As DNA, the CDR3 is TGTGCCAGCAGCGTAGGCGGACAGAACACTGAAGCTTTCTTT. It encodes CASSVGGQNTEAFF.

Only a few counts were recorded for this clonotype. The genes are TRBV20-1 and TRBJ2-1, with unresolved D. Germline CDR1 is DFQATT and CDR2 is SNEGSKA (reference sequence). CDR3 length equals 15 residues. V lost 1 base and J 7 bases, leaving 17 bases between the germline ends. The CDR3 DNA sequence: TGCAGTGCTAGAGGAGGACCAAGCAAAGGGAATGAGCAGTTCTTC. It specifies CSARGGPSKGNEQFF.

This rearrangement joins TRBV6-1 to TRBJ2-5; D is uncertain. The V gene's germline CDR1 is MNHNS and CDR2 SASEGT. Trimming took 2 bases from V and 4 from J, leaving 20 bases between them. The CDR3 extends over 17 amino acids. The CDR3 nucleotides are TGTGCCAGCAGTGAAATTGGGCGATGGCGAGAAAGAGAGACCCAGTACTTC. Translated: CASSEIGRWRERETQYF.

The V and J genes are TRBV28 and TRBJ1-3; D gene ambiguous. Germline V gene sequence: CDR1 MDHEN, CDR2 SYDVKM. The CDR3 has 13 amino acids. Trimming removed 2 bases from V and 8 bases from J, with 10 bases in between. This CDR3 is CASSLVAGDTIYF. As DNA, the CDR3 is TGTGCCAGCAGTTTAGTAGCAGGAGACACCATATATTTT.

The V gene is TRBV7-2, the J gene TRBJ1-2, with D uncertain. Germline V gene lookup returns CDR1 SGHTA and CDR2 FQGNSA. The CDR3 runs 13 residues. V lost 3 bases and J lost 6, with 11 bases in between. The CDR3 DNA is TGTGCCAGCAGCTTTACGGAACCTCATGGCTACACCTTC. Translation: CASSFTEPHGYTF.

This chain links TRBV10-3 with TRBJ1-4; D gene uncertain. This CDR3 spans 14 amino acids. V gave up 10 bases and J gave up 4 bases, with 16 bases separating them. From germline, CDR1 is ENHRY and CDR2 SYGVKD. The CDR3 reads CATSSGTNNEKLFF. The DNA for the CDR3 is TGTGCCACTAGCAGCGGCACCAATAATGAAAAACTGTTTTTT.

The chain has TRBV20-1 and TRBJ2-3, with 7 bases that match TRBD2. The V and J ends lost 3 bases and 6 bases, in that order; junction bases with no gene match: 12. The CDR3 covers 15 residues. Germline assignment: CDR1 DFQATT and CDR2 SNEGSKA (reference sequence). In DNA, the CDR3 is TGCAGTGCTAGGGCGACTAGCTCCTCCGCGGATACGCAGTATTTT. Its translation is CSARATSSSADTQYF.

The CDR3 DNA follows: TGTGCCAGCAGTGAAGAGGGGCCTGGCAATCAGCCCCAGCATTTT. Translating gives CASSEEGPGNQPQHF. This chain uses TRBV25-1 with TRBJ1-5; weak D call: TRBD1 (5 bases). Germline V gives CDR1 MGHDK, CDR2 SYGVNS. Trimming stripped 2 bases from V and 2 bases from J, with 10 bases between. This CDR3 comprises 15 residues. The whole variable domain, remainder taken from reference TRBV25-1 and TRBJ1-5, is EADIYQTPRYLVIGTGKKITLECSQTMGHDKMYWYQQDPGMELHLIHYSYGVNSTEKGDLSSESTVSRIRTEHFPLTLESARPSHTSQYLCASSEEGPGNQPQHFGDGTRLSIL.

This clonotype has just a few counts. The V call is TRBV27, the J call TRBJ2-3; D uncertain. Germline loops: CDR1 MNHEY, CDR2 SMNVEV (reference sequence). This CDR3 has 13 amino acids. Trimming removed 3 bases from V and 2 bases from J, with 6 bases in between. The CDR3 DNA sequence: TGTGCCAGCAGTTTTGCGTCCACAGATACGCAGTATTTT. Amino acid sequence: CASSFASTDTQYF.

The sample holds a few counts of this clonotype. V gene TRBV29-1 combines with J gene TRBJ2-7; D gene ambiguous. Germline CDR1 reads SQVTM; CDR2 reads ANQGSEA. The CDR3 extends over 12 amino acids. V lost 1 base to trimming and J lost 3 bases, with 7 bases between them. CDR3 DNA: TGCAGCGTTGAAGGGCCCAACTACGAGCAGTACTTC. It yields the protein CSVEGPNYEQYF.

This sequence joins TRBV15 and TRBJ1-1, with D unresolved. The CDR3 has 15 residues. Germline loops: CDR1 LNHNV, CDR2 YYDKDF (reference sequence). The V and J ends lost 0 bases and 7 bases respectively, with 15 bases between them. CDR3 nucleotide sequence: TGTGCCACCAGCAGAGATGGGAAGGGAAGGATTGAAGCTTTCTTT. This codes for CATSRDGKGRIEAFF.

The table lists this clonotype with a count of one. This sequence joins TRBV28 and TRBJ1-5; D gene ambiguous. This CDR3 spans 15 amino acids. In germline, CDR1 is MDHEN, CDR2 SYDVKM. The V end was cut by 5 bases, the J end by 6 bases, with 17 bases between. The CDR3 protein is CASSKETGFPQPQHF. Written as DNA, the CDR3 is TGTGCCAGCAGTAAGGAAACGGGATTCCCTCAGCCCCAGCATTTT.

The J gene is TRBJ2-7, the V gene TRBV20-1, with 7 bases lining up with TRBD1. The CDR3 has 14 residues. V dropped 6 bases and J dropped 0; count of bases not matched to a gene: 8. Germline CDR1 DFQATT, CDR2 SNEGSKA (reference sequence). CDR3 sequence reads: CSALGQAHSYEQYF. As DNA, the CDR3 is TGCAGTGCCCTAGGACAGGCCCACTCCTACGAGCAGTACTTC.

This clonotype was counted only a few times. This CDR3 reads CSAWTSGEGYEQYF. CDR3 coding DNA: TGCAGTGCATGGACTAGCGGGGAGGGGTACGAGCAGTACTTC. The chain links TRBV20-1 to TRBJ2-7; TRBD2 matches 12 bases. The CDR3 consists of 14 residues. CDR1 is DFQATT, CDR2 SNEGSKA, per germline (reference sequence). Losses at the gene ends were 6 bases for V and 4 bases for J; bases not matched to a gene: 7.

This clonotype has more than one count but fewer than ten. The rearrangement joins TRBV18 to TRBJ2-1, with 11 nucleotides matching TRBD2. CDR1 is KGHSH and CDR2 is LQKENI in the germline V gene. This CDR3 is 15 amino acids long. The V and J ends lost 3 bases and 5 bases, in that order; junction bases with no gene match: 3. For the CDR3, the DNA is TGTGCCAGCTCACCGGGACTAGCGGCCAACAATGAGCAGTTCTTC. It is translated as CASSPGLAANNEQFF.

The chain has TRBV20-1 and TRBJ1-4; D might be TRBD1 (5 bases). Germline values: CDR1 DFQATT, CDR2 SNEGSKA (reference sequence). The CDR3 extends over 14 amino acids. The ends were cut back, 1 base at V and 4 bases at J, with 10 bases in the middle. CDR3 protein: CSARAWGDNEKLFF. CDR3 sequence (DNA): TGCAGTGCTAGAGCCTGGGGGGATAATGAAAAACTGTTTTTT.

The V and J genes are TRBV5-1 and TRBJ2-5; D gene uncertain. This CDR3 contains 12 residues. Trimming took off 0 bases at V and 5 bases at J, with 5 bases between the two ends. Germline CDR1 reads SGHRS; CDR2 reads YFSETQ. This CDR3 is CASSLADETQYF. The CDR3 nucleotides read TGCGCCAGCAGCTTGGCCGACGAGACCCAGTACTTC.

The CDR3 sequence is CASSSSSGGGTEAFF. CDR3 coding DNA: TGTGCCAGCAGCTCCTCGTCTGGGGGTGGAACTGAAGCTTTCTTT. V usage is TRBV7-2 and J usage is TRBJ1-1, with D maybe TRBD1 (5 bases). The CDR3 runs 15 residues. CDR1 is SGHTA and CDR2 is FQGNSA in the germline V gene. Trimming took 4 bases from V and 5 from J, leaving 17 bases between them.

This sequence joins TRBV28 and TRBJ1-1; D is uncertain. Germline assignment: CDR1 MDHEN and CDR2 SYDVKM. Deletions cut 5 bases from V and 10 bases from J, with 14 bases between. The CDR3 is 12 amino acids. CDR3 in amino acids: CASSESDWGAFF. The DNA for the CDR3 is TGTGCCAGCAGTGAATCCGACTGGGGAGCTTTCTTT.

The V gene is TRBV30, the J gene TRBJ2-7; 7 bases line up with TRBD1. The CDR3 contains 12 residues. Trimming cost V 2 bases and J 3 bases; bases outside gene matches: 1. Germline CDR1 and CDR2: GTSNPN and SVGIG (reference sequence). CDR3 DNA: TGTGCCTGGAGTAGGGACAGCTACGAGCAGTACGTC. It yields the protein CAWSRDSYEQYV.

The DNA for the CDR3 is TGTGCCAGCAGAGGGTCATGGACTAGCGAGACCCAGTACTTC. Amino acids: CASRGSWTSETQYF. The chain couples TRBV6-1 to TRBJ2-5; 8 positions match TRBD2. Germline CDR1 is MNHNS and CDR2 is SASEGT. With V trimmed by 6 bases and J by 5 bases, 8 bases remained unmatched. This CDR3 is built from 14 residues.